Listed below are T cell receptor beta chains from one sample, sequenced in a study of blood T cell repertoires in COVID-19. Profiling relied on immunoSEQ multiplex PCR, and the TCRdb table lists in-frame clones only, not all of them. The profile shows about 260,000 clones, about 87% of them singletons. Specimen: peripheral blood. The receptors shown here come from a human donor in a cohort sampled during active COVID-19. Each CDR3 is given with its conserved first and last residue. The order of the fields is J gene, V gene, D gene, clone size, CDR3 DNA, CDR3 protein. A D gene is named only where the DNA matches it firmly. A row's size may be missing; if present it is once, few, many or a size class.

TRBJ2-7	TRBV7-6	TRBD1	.	TGTGCCAGCAGCCTGTTCCGGGACAGGCGCTACGAGCAGTACTTC	CASSLFRDRRYEQYF
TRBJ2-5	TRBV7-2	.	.	TGTGCCAGCAGCCCCCGTAGGGGGGGCCTTAAAGAGACCCAGTACTTC	CASSPRRGGLKETQYF
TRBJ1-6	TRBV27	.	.	TGTGCCAGCAGTTTTCGCCGGGTTGGTTCACCCCTCCACTTT	CASSFRRVGSPLHF
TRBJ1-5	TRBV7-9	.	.	TGTGCCAGCAGCCTATCATCTAGCAATCAGCCCCAGCATTTT	CASSLSSSNQPQHF
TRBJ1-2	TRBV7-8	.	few	TGTGCCAGCAGCTTGACGACAGTTAGCTATGGCTACACCTTC	CASSLTTVSYGYTF
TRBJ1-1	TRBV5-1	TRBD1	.	TGCGCCAGCAGCTTGACAGGGGGCAAAGGCACTGAAGCTTTCTTT	CASSLTGGKGTEAFF
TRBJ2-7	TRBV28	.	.	TGTGCCAGCAGTTTCGGGACTCCTCCCTACGAGTGGTACTTC	CASSFGTPPYEWYF
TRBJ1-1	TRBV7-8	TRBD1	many	TGTGCCAGCAGCTTATATGAGGGGGCGCTTAGGGACACTGAAGCTTTCTTT	CASSLYEGALRDTEAFF
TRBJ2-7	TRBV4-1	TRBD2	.	TGCGCCAGCAGCCCAGGGGCTAGCGGGGGACCCTACGAGCAGTACTTC	CASSPGASGGPYEQYF
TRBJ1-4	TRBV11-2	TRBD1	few	TGTGCCAGCAGCTCCGTTCGACAGGGAACTCACAAACTGTTTTTT	CASSSVRQGTHKLFF
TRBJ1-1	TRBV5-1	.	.	TGCGCCAGCAGCTTGGCGGGGTTCTCAGAAGCTTTCTTT	CASSLAGFSEAFF
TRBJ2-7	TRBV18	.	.	TGTGCCAGCTCCCATGGACAGTACGAGCAGTACTTC	CASSHGQYEQYF
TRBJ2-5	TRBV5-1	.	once	TGCGCCAGCAGTCAGGGGGGTATCCAAGAGACCCAGTACTTC	CASSQGGIQETQYF
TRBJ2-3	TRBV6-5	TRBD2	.	TGTGCCAGCAGCAGAAGCGGGAGGATGGCAGATACGCAGTATTTT	CASSRSGRMADTQYF
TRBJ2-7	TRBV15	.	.	TGTGCCACCAGCAGAGATTTTAGTGGGGGCTTCTACGAGCAGTACTTC	CATSRDFSGGFYEQYF
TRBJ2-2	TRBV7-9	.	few	TGTGCCACTCTATCGAACGCGAACACCGGGGAGCTGTTTTTT	CATLSNANTGELFF
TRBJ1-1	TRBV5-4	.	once	TGTGCCAGCAGCTTGGACGTCTCGGGGATTCTACACACTGAAGCTTTCTTT	CASSLDVSGILHTEAFF
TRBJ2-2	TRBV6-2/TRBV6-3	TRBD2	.	TGTGCCAGCAGTCGCGGGATGGGAGGGAGAGCCGGGGAGCTGTTTTTT	CASSRGMGGRAGELFF
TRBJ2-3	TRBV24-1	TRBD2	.	TGTGCCACCAGGAGGGGCGGGGGGGTCAGTGATACGCAGTATTTT	CATRRGGGVSDTQYF
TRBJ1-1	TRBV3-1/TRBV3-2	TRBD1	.	TGTGCCAGCAGCCAAGGGACAGGGGGGCCGAACGTTATGAACACTGAAGCTTTCTTT	CASSQGTGGPNVMNTEAFF
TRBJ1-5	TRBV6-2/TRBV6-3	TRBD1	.	TGTGCCAGCAGTTACACCGGGACAGGGGATCGGGGGCCCAATCAGCCCCAGCATTTT	CASSYTGTGDRGPNQPQHF
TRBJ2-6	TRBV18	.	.	TGTGCCAGCTCACGAGAAGCGCCCAATTCTGGGGCCAACGTCCTGACTTTC	CASSREAPNSGANVLTF
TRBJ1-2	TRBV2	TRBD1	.	TGTGCCAGCTCCCCGGGACAGGGAGCAGGTGGCTACACCTTC	CASSPGQGAGGYTF
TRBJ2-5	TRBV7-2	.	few	TGTGCCAGCAGCTTAGGTCCAAAAGAGACCCAGTACTTC	CASSLGPKETQYF
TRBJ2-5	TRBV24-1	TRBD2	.	TGTGCCACCAGTGATGGGAGCGGGGGAGAGACCCAGTACTTC	CATSDGSGGETQYF
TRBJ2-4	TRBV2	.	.	TGTGCCACCAATCACGTACTAGCCAAAAACATTCAGTACTTC	CATNHVLAKNIQYF
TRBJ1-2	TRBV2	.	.	TGTGCCAGCAGTGAATGGGCAGCCCTTAACTATGGCTACACCTTC	CASSEWAALNYGYTF
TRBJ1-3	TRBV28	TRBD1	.	TGTGCCAGCAGTTTATGGGGTCAGGGGGTTTTCTCTGGAGTCAACACCATATATTTT	CASSLWGQGVFSGVNTIYF
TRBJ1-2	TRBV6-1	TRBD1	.	TGTGCCAGCTTGAGCCCGACAGGGAAACCTTATGGCTACACCTTC	CASLSPTGKPYGYTF
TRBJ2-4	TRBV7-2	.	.	TGTGCCAGCCAAACCTCCGCGCTAGCCAAAAACATTCAGTACTTC	CASQTSALAKNIQYF
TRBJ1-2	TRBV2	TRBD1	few	TGTGCCAGCACATCGAGGGGGCACTATGGCTACACCTTC	CASTSRGHYGYTF
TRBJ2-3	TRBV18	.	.	TGTGCCAGCTCACCACGCGGACGGGGTACAGATACGCAGTATTTT	CASSPRGRGTDTQYF
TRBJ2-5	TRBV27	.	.	TGTGCCAGCAGTCGCTACGACTTCCGGGACCAAGAGACCCAGTACTTC	CASSRYDFRDQETQYF
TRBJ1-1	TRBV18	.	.	TGTGCCAGCTCACCTTCGGGGTTGAACACTGAAGCTTTCTTT	CASSPSGLNTEAFF
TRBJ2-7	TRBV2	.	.	TGTGCCAGCAGTGAGTTTCGGGGAACCTACGAGCAGTACTTC	CASSEFRGTYEQYF
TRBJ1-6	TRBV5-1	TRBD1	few	TGCGCCAGCAGCGGTACGACAGGGGGGGGTTCACCCCTCCACTTT	CASSGTTGGGSPLHF
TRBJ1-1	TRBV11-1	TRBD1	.	TGTGCCAGCAGCTTAAGGGACAGCTTTACTGAAGCTTTCTTT	CASSLRDSFTEAFF
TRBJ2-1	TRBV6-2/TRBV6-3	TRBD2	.	TGTGCCAGCAGTTACTTTGTAGCGGGGGGAGAGCAGTTCTTC	CASSYFVAGGEQFF
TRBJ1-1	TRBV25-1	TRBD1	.	TGTGCCAGCAGTGCCCGACAGGGGGCACGCCAAGCTTTCTTT	CASSARQGARQAFF
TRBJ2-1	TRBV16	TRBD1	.	TGTGCCAGCAGCAATATGAGGGGGGCACAGGGGGCATCCCATGAGCAGTTCTTC	CASSNMRGAQGASHEQFF
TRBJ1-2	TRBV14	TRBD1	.	TGTGCCAGCAGCTCGGACAGGGGACCTTATGGCTACACCTTC	CASSSDRGPYGYTF
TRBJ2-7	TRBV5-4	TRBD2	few	TGTGCCAGCAGCTGGGGGGGACTAGTAGACTACGAGCAGTACTTC	CASSWGGLVDYEQYF
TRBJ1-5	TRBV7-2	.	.	TGTGCCAGCAGCTTAGCGCATCCAGGGGTGACGTTCTATGGCAATCAGCCCCAGCATTTT	CASSLAHPGVTFYGNQPQHF
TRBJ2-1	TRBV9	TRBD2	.	TGTGCCAGCAGCAAAGAGGGACTAGGCCCCTCGAATGAGCAGTTCTTC	CASSKEGLGPSNEQFF
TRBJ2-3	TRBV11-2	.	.	TGTGCCAGCAGCCCGAGGGCAGGAGGGGACTTACGCACAGATACGCAGTATTTT	CASSPRAGGDLRTDTQYF
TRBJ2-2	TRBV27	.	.	TGTGCCAGCAGTCGGTTCGGGGTGGCCGGGGAGCTGTTTTTT	CASSRFGVAGELFF
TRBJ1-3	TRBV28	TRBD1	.	TGTGCCAGCAGAGAGGGGACAGTGGGAGGAAACACCATATATTTT	CASREGTVGGNTIYF
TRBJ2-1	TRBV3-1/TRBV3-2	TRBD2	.	TGTGCCAGCAGCCAAGCTCGAATGACTAGCGAATACAATGAGCAGTTCTTC	CASSQARMTSEYNEQFF
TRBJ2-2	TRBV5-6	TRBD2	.	TGTGCCAGCAGCTGGGGACTAGCGGTTAGTGGGGAGCTGTTTTTT	CASSWGLAVSGELFF
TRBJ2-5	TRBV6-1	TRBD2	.	TGTGCCAGCAGTGGAGCGGGGGCAGAGACCCAGTACTTC	CASSGAGAETQYF
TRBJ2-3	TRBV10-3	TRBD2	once	TGTGCCATCAGTGAGGGAGCGGGAAGCACAGATACGCAGTATTTT	CAISEGAGSTDTQYF
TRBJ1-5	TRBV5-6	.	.	TGTGCCAGCAGCTTTGGAGGAAGGGGCAATCAGCCCCAGCATTTT	CASSFGGRGNQPQHF
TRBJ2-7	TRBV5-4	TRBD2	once	TGTGCCAGCAGCCCCTCGGTAGCGGGGGGAATCTCCTACGAGCAGTACTTC	CASSPSVAGGISYEQYF
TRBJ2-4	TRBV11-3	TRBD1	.	TGTGCCAGCAGCTCAGGGACAGGGGGCGAAAACATTCAGTACTTC	CASSSGTGGENIQYF